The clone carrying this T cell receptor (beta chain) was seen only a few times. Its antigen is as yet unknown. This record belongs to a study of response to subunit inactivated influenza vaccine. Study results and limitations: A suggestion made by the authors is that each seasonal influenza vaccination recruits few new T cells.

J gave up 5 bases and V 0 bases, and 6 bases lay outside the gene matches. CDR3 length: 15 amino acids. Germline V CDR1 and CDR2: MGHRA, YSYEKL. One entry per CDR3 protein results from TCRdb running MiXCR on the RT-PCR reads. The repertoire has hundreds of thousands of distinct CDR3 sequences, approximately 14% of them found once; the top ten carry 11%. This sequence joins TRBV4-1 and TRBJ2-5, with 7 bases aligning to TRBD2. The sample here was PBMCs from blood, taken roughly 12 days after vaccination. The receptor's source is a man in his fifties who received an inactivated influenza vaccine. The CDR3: CASSQEPSGGETQYF. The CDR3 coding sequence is TGCGCCAGCAGCCAAGAACCTTCCGGGGGGGAGACCCAGTACTTC.